These 27 T cell receptor beta chains came from one sample sequenced in a study of OX40 agonist ivuxolimab in advanced cancers. Library construction relied on the immunoSEQ multiplex PCR assay. Not all clones reach the TCRdb copy of this immuneACCESS table, which keeps in-frame sequences only. Checked studies attribute under half of the gap to unresolved V genes and leave the rest unexplained. The sample table records about 62,000 clones; 80% to 95% of these occur just once. The top ten clonotypes cover 13% of the sample. The specimen was CD4+ or CD8+ T cells sorted from blood, collected in a trial of the OX40 agonist ivuxolimab. Receptors were obtained from an adult with an advanced solid tumor such as melanoma, head and neck, liver or kidney cancer.

The rearrangement uses TRBV7-6 and TRBJ2-7, with 9 bases matching TRBD2. This CDR3 comprises 15 residues. CDR1 is SGHVS, CDR2 FNYEAQ, per germline. V lost 0 bases, J lost 4 bases, and 4 bases stayed unmatched. CDR3 nucleotides: TGTGCCAGCAGCTTAGCAGCGGGAGGCGGGTACGAGCAGTACTTC. This encodes CASSLAAGGGYEQYF.

The rearrangement uses TRBV27 and TRBJ2-7; 9 bases are shared with TRBD1. The CDR3 totals 14 residues. From germline, CDR1 is MNHEY and CDR2 SMNVEV (reference sequence). V gave up 5 bases and J gave up 3 bases; unmatched junction bases: 5. In DNA, the CDR3 is TGTGCCAGCAGTCTAGGGACAGGGCTCTACGAGCAGTACTTC. Translating gives CASSLGTGLYEQYF.

V usage is TRBV10-2 and J usage is TRBJ2-7; 9 nucleotides align to TRBD1. The CDR3 covers 13 residues. CDR1 and CDR2 from the germline V gene are WSHSY and SAAADI. V lost 8 bases, J lost 2 bases, and 4 bases stayed unmatched. CDR3 sequence: CASSGTGTYEQYF. The CDR3, as DNA: TGCGCCAGCTCCGGGACAGGGACCTACGAGCAGTACTTC.

The chain has TRBV19 and TRBJ2-3, with D unresolved. Germline V gene sequence: CDR1 LNHDA, CDR2 SQIVND (reference sequence). Trimming removed 4 bases at V and 2 bases at J, with 13 bases between. The CDR3 totals 15 residues. The CDR3 loop is CASSTYEKDTDTQYF. The CDR3 nucleotides are TGTGCCAGTAGTACCTACGAGAAGGACACAGATACGCAGTATTTT.

In its sample, this clone was seen once. The chain recombines TRBV27 with TRBJ2-7, with a possible D match to TRBD2 (6 bases). Germline loops: CDR1 MNHEY, CDR2 SMNVEV (reference sequence). The CDR3 has 13 amino acids. The V and J ends lost 2 bases and 6 bases respectively, with 11 bases between them. CDR3 nucleotide sequence: TGTGCCAGCAGTTTACTCGCGGGGCCCGAGCAGTACTTC. Translating it yields CASSLLAGPEQYF.

The rearrangement uses TRBV6-5 and TRBJ1-5; D unclear. Looked up from germline, CDR1 is MNHEY and CDR2 is SVGAGI. The CDR3 totals 13 residues. V lost 8 bases and J 8 bases, leaving 16 bases between the germline ends. CDR3 in DNA: TGTGCCAGCTCAGAGTCAGAAACAGAGCCCCAGCATTTT. The encoded protein is CASSESETEPQHF.

Only one count was recorded for this clone. The V call is TRBV7-3, the J call TRBJ2-1, with D perhaps given as TRBD1 or TRBD2 (5 bases each). V lost 5 bases to trimming and J lost 6 bases, with 14 bases between them. Germline CDR1 reads SGHTA; CDR2 reads FQGTGA. This CDR3 has 14 amino acids. CDR3 sequence: CASSPGTPANEQFF. CDR3 sequence (DNA): TGTGCCAGCAGCCCCGGGACCCCGGCCAATGAGCAGTTCTTC.

The chain combines TRBV4-1 with TRBJ1-1, with 9 bases lining up with TRBD1. CDR3 length: 14 residues. V shed 2 bases and J 7 bases; nucleotides not matched to a gene: 5. CDR1 and CDR2 from the germline V gene are MGHRA and YSYEKL. Written as DNA, the CDR3 is TGCGCCAGCAGCCAAAGTACAGGGGGCTTTGAAGCTTTCTTT. Protein product: CASSQSTGGFEAFF.

Sample share makes this clone medium-sized (0.01 to 0.1%). V and J are TRBV13 and TRBJ2-7; D gene ambiguous. Germline CDR1 PRHDT, CDR2 FYEKMQ (reference sequence). The CDR3 runs 13 residues. V dropped 3 bases and J dropped 3 bases, with 9 bases sitting between them. The CDR3 DNA is TGTGCCAGCAGCTTTGGCAAAAACTACGAGCAGTACTTC. Translated, it gives CASSFGKNYEQYF.

The table lists this clone with a count of one. The chain couples TRBV29-1 to TRBJ2-1, with TRBD2 identical over 13 bases. The V gene's germline CDR1 is SQVTM and CDR2 ANQGSEA. The CDR3 consists of 16 residues. V lost 3 bases to trimming and J lost 6 bases; unmatched junction nucleotides: 8. The CDR3 nucleotides read TGCAGCGTTGAGGGATGGACTAGCGGGAGCGGCAATGAGCAGTTCTTC. Protein product: CSVEGWTSGSGNEQFF.

V gene TRBV19 combines with J gene TRBJ2-1, with D possibly matching TRBD2 (6 bases). Germline loops: CDR1 LNHDA, CDR2 SQIVND (reference sequence). V was shortened by 6 bases and J by 6 bases, with 12 bases between the two germline ends. The length of the CDR3 is 13 residues. The DNA for the CDR3 is TGTGCCAGTAGCCTGACTAGAACCAATGAGCAGTTCTTC. This gives the protein CASSLTRTNEQFF. Looking up the rest from reference TRBV19 and TRBJ2-1 gives the full variable domain: DGGITQSPKYLFRKEGQNVTLSCEQNLNHDAMYWYRQDPGQGLRLIYYSQIVNDFQKGDIAEGYSVSREKKESFPLTVTSAQKNPTAFYLCASSLTRTNEQFFGPGTRLTVL.

This chain connects TRBV27 to TRBJ2-7, with D possibly TRBD2 on 6 matching bases. Deletions cut 8 bases from V and 3 bases from J, with 20 bases between. Germline lookup yields CDR1 MNHEY and CDR2 SMNVEV (reference sequence). The CDR3 sequence is 15 residues long. The CDR3 reads CASQRRDSSLYEQYF. DNA for the CDR3: TGTGCCAGCCAACGCCGGGACTCTTCCCTCTACGAGCAGTACTTC.

The V and J genes are TRBV10-3 and TRBJ1-2, with a possible D match to TRBD1 (5 bases). CDR3 length: 14 amino acids. V was cut by 3 bases and J by 1 base, with 9 bases left in between. Germline CDR1 is ENHRY and CDR2 is SYGVKD. The CDR3 region is CAISDRDLNYGYTF. The CDR3 DNA is TGTGCCATCAGTGACAGGGACCTTAACTATGGCTACACCTTC.

The J gene is TRBJ2-5, the V gene TRBV10-2; no clear D. Germline-derived CDR1 and CDR2 are WSHSY and SAAADI. CDR3 length: 14 residues. V lost 1 base, J lost 3 bases, and 9 bases lay in between. The CDR3 spells CASSELGREETQYF. CDR3 coding DNA: TGCGCCAGCAGTGAGTTAGGCAGAGAAGAGACCCAGTACTTC.

This chain joins TRBV13 and TRBJ1-4; D ambiguous. The CDR3 consists of 17 residues. V lost 6 bases, J lost 3 bases, and 20 bases lay in between. Germline-derived CDR1 and CDR2 are PRHDT and FYEKMQ (reference sequence). CDR3 sequence: CASSFGIQRPSNEKLFF. Here the CDR3 DNA reads TGTGCCAGCAGTTTTGGTATACAGCGGCCTTCTAATGAAAAACTGTTTTTT.

The gene calls are TRBV7-2 and TRBJ1-5, with D perhaps TRBD1 (5 bases). The CDR3 is made up of 15 amino acids. The germline gives CDR1 SGHTA, CDR2 FQGNSA. V dropped 2 bases and J dropped 9 bases, with 17 bases sitting between them. The CDR3 loop is CASSLKGLSGRPQHF. CDR3 DNA sequence: TGTGCCAGCAGCTTAAAGGGTTTATCAGGGCGGCCCCAGCATTTT.

The rearrangement links TRBV4-1 to TRBJ1-1; 7 positions match TRBD1. V lost 6 bases, J lost 4 bases, and 8 bases stayed unmatched. This CDR3 region has 14 residues. Germline values: CDR1 MGHRA, CDR2 YSYEKL. CDR3 in amino acids: CASRPYRGGTEAFF. The CDR3 coding sequence is TGCGCCAGCAGGCCCTACAGGGGAGGCACTGAAGCTTTCTTT.

The V call is TRBV9, the J call TRBJ2-1; 7 bases line up with TRBD2. The germline gives CDR1 SGDLS, CDR2 YYNGEE. The CDR3 is 15 amino acids. The junction had 6 bases not matched to a gene; V was cut back by 6 bases and J by 0 bases. CDR3 amino acids: CASNGGTNSYNEQFF. DNA for the CDR3: TGTGCCAGCAACGGGGGGACTAACTCCTACAATGAGCAGTTCTTC.

The chain has TRBV19 and TRBJ2-1; 8 bases are a match to TRBD1. J was trimmed by 3 bases and V by 0 bases; bases with no gene match: 1. The germline CDR1 and CDR2 sequences are LNHDA and SQIVND (reference sequence). The CDR3 loop spans 15 amino acids. This chain's CDR3 is CASSIDGTGYNEQFF. CDR3 sequence (DNA): TGTGCCAGTAGTATAGATGGGACAGGCTACAATGAGCAGTTCTTC.

The chain couples TRBV9 to TRBJ2-3, with D hard to call. CDR1 is SGDLS, CDR2 YYNGEE, per germline. Trimming took 3 bases from V and 4 from J, leaving 12 bases between them. CDR3 length: 14 amino acids. The CDR3 DNA reads TGTGCCAGCAGCGATCCGGGTTTGGCAGATACGCAGTATTTT. As protein: CASSDPGLADTQYF. The variable domain in full, completed from reference TRBV9 and TRBJ2-3, reads DSGVTQTPKHLITATGQRVTLRCSPRSGDLSVYWYQQSLDQGLQFLIQYYNGEERAKGNILERFSAQQFPDLHSELNLSSLELGDSALYFCASSDPGLADTQYFGPGTRLTVL.

The chain carries TRBV4-2 and TRBJ1-1; D is possibly TRBD1 (6 bases). This CDR3 contains 14 residues. Germline CDR1 and CDR2: LGHNA and YNFKEQ. The germline V and J ends were trimmed by 3 bases and 5 bases, with 13 bases remaining between them. This CDR3 is CASSQDPGVTEAFF. The CDR3 coding sequence is TGTGCCAGCAGCCAGGATCCAGGGGTTACTGAAGCTTTCTTT.

Notes on this clone: Additional DNA sequences in this sample encode the identical CDR3. The V and J genes are TRBV7-6 and TRBJ2-3, with D perhaps given as TRBD1 or TRBD2 (7 bases each). Between the trimmed V and J ends, which lost 1 base and 5 bases, there was a span of 19 bases. CDR1 and CDR2 from the germline V gene are SGHVS and FNYEAQ. This CDR3 comprises 17 residues. The CDR3 DNA reads TGTGCCAGCAGCTTAGTGGGTCAGGGGGGGGCCAAAGATACGCAGTATTTT. It is translated as CASSLVGQGGAKDTQYF. Combining the CDR3 with reference TRBV7-6 and TRBJ2-3 gives the whole variable domain GAGVSQSPRYKVTKRGQDVALRCDPISGHVSLYWYRQALGQGPEFLTYFNYEAQQDKSGLPNDRFSAERPEGSISTLTIQRTEQRDSAMYRCASSLVGQGGAKDTQYFGPGTRLTVL.

A single count supports this clone. The chain couples TRBV9 to TRBJ2-5, with unresolved D. CDR1 and CDR2 (germline): SGDLS, YYNGEE. Deletions cut 0 bases from V and 7 bases from J, with 13 bases between. The CDR3 spans 14 residues. CDR3 region: CASSVGGEGMTQYF. CDR3 coding DNA: TGTGCCAGCAGCGTAGGGGGTGAAGGCATGACCCAGTACTTC.

The genes are TRBV19 and TRBJ2-6; the D call may be TRBD1 or TRBD2 (5 bases each). The CDR3 extends over 11 amino acids. V dropped 1 base and J dropped 15 bases, with 7 bases sitting between them. Germline-derived CDR1 and CDR2 are LNHDA and SQIVND (reference sequence). The CDR3, as DNA: TGTGCCAGTAGTATAGGGGACGGCCTGACTTTC. Protein product: CASSIGDGLTF.

This clone has only one observation. The chain couples TRBV5-6 to TRBJ2-7; D is perhaps TRBD1 or TRBD2 (6 bases each). Germline V gives CDR1 SGHDT, CDR2 YYEEEE. Trimming removed 0 bases from V and 3 bases from J, with 16 bases in between. The CDR3 extends over 16 amino acids. Here the CDR3 reads CASSLDVGGFGYEQYF. The CDR3 nucleotides are TGTGCCAGCAGCTTGGACGTCGGGGGCTTCGGCTACGAGCAGTACTTC.

The J gene is TRBJ2-2, the V gene TRBV9, with TRBD2 matching over 7 bases. Losses at the gene ends were 2 bases for V and 2 bases for J; bases not matched to a gene: 9. The CDR3 is 17 residues long. Per germline, CDR1 SGDLS and CDR2 YYNGEE. As DNA, the CDR3 is TGTGCCAGCAGCGTTCCCGGGGACTACCTAAACACCGGGGAGCTGTTTTTT. It yields the protein CASSVPGDYLNTGELFF.

CDR3 region: CASSMFAADTGELFF. The CDR3 coding sequence is TGTGCCAGTAGTATGTTTGCTGCGGACACCGGGGAGCTGTTTTTT. V and J are TRBV19 and TRBJ2-2, with no clear D. The CDR3 is made up of 15 amino acids. Germline V gene lookup returns CDR1 LNHDA and CDR2 SQIVND (reference sequence). Deletions cut 3 bases from V and 3 bases from J, with 11 bases between.